The clone carrying this T cell receptor beta chain was counted only a few times. What it binds is not known. Oncomine TCR Beta short-read sequencing was applied to DNA from cultured CD4+ T cells. Using its own MiXCR run on the PCR reads, TCRdb lists one record per CDR3 protein. The table shows under 8,500 distinct CDR3 sequences, with under 45% occurring only once. This record comes from a study of vaccination and CD4 T cells after COVID-19. Overall study context: Post-diagnosis, post-COVID samples were collected after a median approximately 97 days, ranging 35 to 161.

Treatment reported: roughly 10-day PBMC culture with coronavirus spike peptide pools or control peptides (ViraFEST assay). Gathering of the CD4+ T cells, from the unexposed donor, took place before the COVID-19 pandemic (2011-2018). Using peptide pools, antigen-specific T cells were expanded in ViraFEST before TCRs were sequenced. Trimming cost V 7 bases and J 0 bases, with 13 bases left between them. There are 15 residues in the CDR3. CDR1 is SGHVS, CDR2 FQNEAQ, per germline. The source is a human donor in good health. V is TRBV7-8 and J is TRBJ1-5; a possible D gene is TRBD1 (5 bases). What was sequenced was CD4+ T cells from blood, cultured in vitro. DNA of the CDR3: TGTGCCAGCAAAACGGGACGGGGTAGCAATCAGCCCCAGCATTTT. The encoded protein is CASKTGRGSNQPQHF.